Here is one T cell receptor (beta chain) with its context. Its antigen is not yet known. A much larger clone sits a single nucleotide away, making a read error possible. The library was prepared using 5' RACE. The data were produced on an Illumina HiSeq 2000. Template switching added a universal primer binding site, and the final cDNA carried a unique molecular identifier that allowed TCR cDNA molecules to be counted accurately. First-strand cDNA for TCR alpha and beta chains was synthesized from specific primers in the conserved constant-segment region. To control for contamination, each cDNA library was double barcoded with a SMART-Mk sample barcode plus Illumina barcodes. TruSeq adapter sequences and Illumina sample barcodes were added in two successive PCR steps. The TCR alpha and beta cDNA libraries were sequenced on the Illumina HiSeq platform using custom primers. As for the original processing: Unique molecular identifiers were extracted from raw reads with MiGEC, and CDR3 positions were determined with MiXCR. For each individual, recombination models were inferred using an EM algorithm with the repgenHMM and IGoR tools. The tcR package in R was used for shared clonotype analysis, with sharing normalized by the product of cloneset sizes. To study raw recombination without the effects of thymic and clonal selection, out-of-frame nonproductive sequences were analyzed. The public reads were quality trimmed at Q25 with fastp and then assembled into clones with MiXCR by TCRdb, keeping productive beta chains. For every CDR3 protein sequence, its rows merge into one entry that carries the most common genes and DNA. Clone size and V and J calls follow TCRdb, not the original study. This sample gives over 200,000 distinct CDR3 sequences in total; under 12% of them show up just once. The ten largest make up over 8% of the sample.

The data belong to a study of identical twins (TCRdb year 2016). Notes on the research overall: The study deep-sequenced TCR alpha and beta repertoires from monozygotic twins, unrelated adults of various ages and cord blood to test whether fetal clonotypes persist. Replicate twin experiments were performed at different times using different library preparation protocols to rule out contamination. On the study overall, not on this receptor specifically: Because the same donors could not be followed over many years, conclusions were based on cross-sectional statistical analysis. Out-of-frame TCR alpha sequences shared between twins showed an excess of low generation-probability sequences compared with coincidental sharing between unrelated individuals. Invariant T cells such as MAIT and iNKT could partly confound zero-insertion analyses, although diverse VJ usage argued against such confounding for most clonotypes. A weaker excess of twin sharing was found in beta out-of-frame sequences because the signal-to-noise ratio was lowered by fewer shared sequences. Fewer insertions were carried by abundant cord blood beta clonotypes; a weaker similar trend was observed in young adult naive repertoires, while no such trend was observed in memory repertoires. In monozygotic twins, out-of-frame TCR alpha sharing was systematically underestimated by recombination models, although the models agreed with sharing between unrelated individuals.

All donors were healthy Caucasians. Miltenyi CD45RO+ enrichment and human naive T-cell isolation kits were used to isolate memory (CD45RO+) and naive T cells from PBMC. The CDR3, from cysteine to phenylalanine, totals 15 residues. Just the 45-base CDR3 DNA is kept, in frame starting at base 1. The germline V gene supplies CDR1 ENHRY and CDR2 SYGVKD. The junction shows trimming of 2 bases on V and 9 bases on J, plus 20 bases between the germline ends. Material: memory T cells sorted from blood. Interpreted using the paper, the cell subset or site label stands for: CD45RO+ enriched T cells. The sequence came from a man aged 50-59 years in good health. The chain links TRBV10-3 with TRBJ2-7, and perhaps TRBD1 as D gene, on 6 matching bases. The DNA sequence follows: TGTGCCATCAGTGAGCCCGGAGTGGGGGCCGGGTCGCAGTACTTC. This is translated as CAISEPGVGAGSQYF.